Below, 9 T cell receptor beta chains from the same sample are listed, as sequenced in a study of OX40 agonist ivuxolimab in advanced cancers. Here immunoSEQ multiplex PCR was the method, and the copy in TCRdb shows in-frame clones only, minus some. The sample comprises roughly 15,000 clones, almost 85% of which are singletons, and 2.4% rests with the top ten. The sample was CD4+ or CD8+ T cells sorted from blood, taken in a trial of the OX40 agonist ivuxolimab. These receptors all come from an adult with an advanced solid tumor such as melanoma, head and neck, liver or kidney cancer.

The chain couples TRBV4-1 to TRBJ2-3; 9 nucleotides agree with TRBD2. The CDR3 is 16 amino acids. Germline CDR1 reads MGHRA; CDR2 reads YSYEKL. V lost 0 bases, J lost 4 bases, and 5 bases stayed unmatched. The CDR3 reads CASSQDVAGGSDTQYF. The CDR3 DNA follows: TGCGCCAGCAGCCAAGATGTGGCGGGAGGGTCAGATACGCAGTATTTT.

This clone was detected only once. The rearrangement joins TRBV2 to TRBJ2-1; 7 bases align to TRBD2. Germline CDR1 and CDR2: SNHLY and FYNNEI. There are 14 residues in the CDR3. V shed 6 bases, J shed 1 base, and the junction held 3 bases outside the gene matches. As DNA, the CDR3 is TGTGCCAGCAGGAGCGGGATTTCCTACAATGAGCAGTTCTTC. Residues: CASRSGISYNEQFF.

The chain joins TRBV5-1 to TRBJ2-5; D assignment may be TRBD1 or TRBD2 (5 bases each). Trimming pared 0 bases from V and 2 bases from J, leaving 14 bases between. CDR3 length equals 16 residues. Per germline, CDR1 SGHRS and CDR2 YFSETQ. CDR3 region: CASSLGVGTIQETQYF. For the CDR3, the DNA is TGCGCCAGCAGCTTGGGGGTGGGGACCATTCAAGAGACCCAGTACTTC. Variable domain in full (rest from reference TRBV5-1 and TRBJ2-5): KAGVTQTPRYLIKTRGQQVTLSCSPISGHRSVSWYQQTPGQGLQFLFEYFSETQRNKGNFPGRFSGRQFSNSRSEMNVSTLELGDSALYLCASSLGVGTIQETQYFGPGTRLLVL.

The chain uses TRBV7-2 and TRBJ2-7; the match to TRBD2 covers 8 bases. V lost 1 base to trimming and J lost 0 bases; unmatched junction nucleotides: 2. This CDR3 comprises 15 residues. CDR1 and CDR2 (germline): SGHTA, FQGNSA. CDR3: CASSLVAGFSYEQYF. The CDR3 bases are TGTGCCAGCAGCTTAGTAGCGGGGTTCTCCTACGAGCAGTACTTC. The full variable domain, rest sourced from reference TRBV7-2 and TRBJ2-7, is GAGVSQSPSNKVTEKGKDVELRCDPISGHTALYWYRQSLGQGLEFLIYFQGNSAPDKSGLPSDRFSAERTGGSVSTLTIQRTQQEDSAVYLCASSLVAGFSYEQYFGPGTRLTVT.

The chain is built from TRBV7-2 and TRBJ1-5; no definite D call. Deletions cut 5 bases from V and 6 bases from J, with 11 bases between. This CDR3 comprises 13 residues. The germline CDR1 and CDR2 sequences are SGHTA and FQGNSA. For the CDR3, the DNA is TGTGCCAGCAGCGGGCAGCACGGTCAGCCCCAGCATTTT. Translating it yields CASSGQHGQPQHF.

The CDR3 DNA is TGTGCCAGTAGTATAATAGGACACCCAGGGGAGACCCAGTACTTC. This codes for CASSIIGHPGETQYF. V is TRBV19 and J is TRBJ2-5; TRBD1 might be the D (5 bases). With 2 bases removed from V and 5 bases from J, the gap between germline ends came to 15 bases. Germline CDR1 LNHDA, CDR2 SQIVND (reference sequence). The CDR3 loop spans 15 amino acids.

This clone was seen once. The genes are TRBV19 and TRBJ1-1, with 7 nucleotides matching TRBD1. V shed 5 bases and J 2 bases; nucleotides not matched to a gene: 8. The CDR3 contains 15 residues. In germline, CDR1 is LNHDA, CDR2 SQIVND (reference sequence). The CDR3 coding sequence is TGTGCCAGTAGTCTCCCACAGGGGAGAAACACTGAAGCTTTCTTT. Its protein is CASSLPQGRNTEAFF. Drawing the rest from reference TRBV19 and TRBJ1-1, the complete variable domain is DGGITQSPKYLFRKEGQNVTLSCEQNLNHDAMYWYRQDPGQGLRLIYYSQIVNDFQKGDIAEGYSVSREKKESFPLTVTSAQKNPTAFYLCASSLPQGRNTEAFFGQGTRLTVV.

CDR3 amino acids: CASSLISGMNNEQFF. CDR3 nucleotides: TGTGCCAGCAGCTTGATTAGCGGGATGAACAATGAGCAGTTCTTC. The genes are TRBV5-4 and TRBJ2-1; 8 nucleotides match TRBD2. The germline CDR1 and CDR2 sequences are SGHNT and YYREEE (reference sequence). The CDR3 runs to 15 residues. J was trimmed by 5 bases and V by 1 base; bases with no gene match: 5.

The V gene is TRBV11-2, the J gene TRBJ2-1, with D perhaps TRBD1 (6 bases). Germline CDR1 and CDR2: SGHAT and FQNNGV. This CDR3 is 17 amino acids long. V was shortened by 1 base and J by 9 bases, with 22 bases between the two germline ends. CDR3 DNA: TGTGCCAGCAGCTTAGCGGCGGAGGACAGTGTGGTCCGTGAGCAGTTCTTC. It translates to CASSLAAEDSVVREQFF.